This T cell receptor beta chain was obtained from a study of shared clonotypes between healthy human individuals. Only in-frame clones appear in the TCRdb table, and some are missing; sequencing was by immunoSEQ multiplex PCR. The sample yields under 1 million clones, approximately 97% seen once. This clone was counted once. Naive CD8 cells comprised CD45RO-negative, CCR7-positively selected cells, excluding terminally differentiated effector memory CD45RA+ cells. The sample taken for sequencing was naive CD8+ T cells sorted from blood. This TCR derives from a man aged 25 to 40 in good health.

In DNA form, the CDR3 reads TGTGCCAGCAGCCGACGTTCCCCTAGCGCTTACAATGAGCAGTTCTTC. Amino acid sequence: CASSRRSPSAYNEQFF. The chain uses TRBV27 and TRBJ2-1; TRBD2 is a possible D gene (6 bases). CDR1 is MNHEY, CDR2 SMNVEV, per germline (reference sequence). This CDR3 is built from 16 residues. With 6 bases removed from V and 4 bases from J, the gap between germline ends came to 19 bases.